The 21 T cell receptor beta chains below all came from one sample that was sequenced in a study of regulatory T cells in long-lasting Graves disease. Arm-PCR of CDR3 regions and iRepertoire HTBI primers were used to build TCR beta libraries. TCRdb called the multiplex PCR reads again in MiXCR, with one record for every CDR3 protein. The table has about 400,000 distinct CDR3 sequences, about 15% seen once; the top ten hold about 8.2%. Time point noted: newly diagnosed GD, antithyroid drugs for less than 3 months. Preparation of the TCR library used RNA extracted from PBMCs. These sequences were also reported in another study, on T cells in Graves' hyperthyroidism and ophthalmopathy.

The specimen comprised peripheral blood mononuclear cells (PBMCs), sampled at new diagnosis, from a patient treated with antithyroid drugs. These receptors were collected from a woman between 35 and 50 years old with Graves disease.

This clonotype appeared many times. The rearrangement links TRBV3-1 to TRBJ2-1; D is ambiguous. This CDR3 comprises 13 residues. V was cut by 5 bases and J by 4 bases, with 9 bases left in between. In germline, CDR1 is LGHDT, CDR2 YNNKEL (reference sequence). The CDR3 DNA reads as TGTGCCAGCAGCTTCACGTTTTACAATGAGCAGTTCTTC. This gives the protein CASSFTFYNEQFF.

This clonotype was recorded at least ten times. V usage is TRBV6-1 and J usage is TRBJ2-7, with 8 bases fitting TRBD2. Trimming took 5 bases from V and 0 from J; bases not matched to a gene: 3. This CDR3 has 14 amino acids. The germline V gene has CDR1 MNHNS and CDR2 SASEGT. The CDR3 reads CASSPGLASYEQYF. DNA of the CDR3: TGTGCCAGCAGTCCAGGACTAGCCTCCTACGAGCAGTACTTC.

The table lists this clonotype with many counts. The chain employs TRBV29-1 and TRBJ1-5; TRBD1 might be the D (6 bases). CDR3 length: 13 residues. CDR1 is SQVTM and CDR2 is ANQGSEA in the germline V gene. Trimming removed 6 bases from V and 3 bases from J, with 12 bases in between. The CDR3 protein is CSVLTGTNQPQHF. The CDR3 DNA reads as TGCAGCGTCCTTACAGGGACCAATCAGCCCCAGCATTTT.

V gene TRBV5-1 combines with J gene TRBJ1-1; 7 nucleotides align to TRBD1. Unmatched junction bases numbered 3, after V lost 3 bases and J lost 4 bases. Germline assignment: CDR1 SGHRS and CDR2 YFSETQ. This CDR3 has 13 amino acids. In nucleotides, the CDR3 is TGCGCCAGCAGCTCCGGGACAGTCACTGAAGCTTTCTTT. Protein sequence: CASSSGTVTEAFF.

This clonotype was counted at least ten times. The chain uses TRBV28 and TRBJ2-5; TRBD1 or TRBD2 may be the D gene (5 bases each). V was pared by 5 bases and J by 3 bases, with 16 bases between. The CDR3 extends over 15 amino acids. CDR1 is MDHEN, CDR2 SYDVKM, per germline. The CDR3 loop reads CASSKRDGGEETQYF. The CDR3 coding sequence is TGTGCCAGCAGTAAGAGGGACGGAGGAGAAGAGACCCAGTACTTC.

There are many counts of this clonotype. The CDR3 DNA follows: TGTGCCAGCAGCTCTGCCACGGGGTGGGGCGAGCAGTACTTC. This encodes CASSSATGWGEQYF. The genes are TRBV11-2 and TRBJ2-7; D is possibly TRBD2 (5 bases). This CDR3 region has 14 residues. V lost 4 bases and J lost 6, with 16 bases in between. Per the germline V gene, CDR1 is SGHAT and CDR2 is FQNNGV. Looking up the rest from reference TRBV11-2 and TRBJ2-7 gives the full variable domain: EAGVAQSPRYKIIEKRQSVAFWCNPISGHATLYWYQQILGQGPKLLIQFQNNGVVDDSQLPKDRFSAERLKGVDSTLKIQPAKLEDSAVYLCASSSATGWGEQYFGPGTRLTVT.

There are a few counts of this clonotype. The V call is TRBV20-1, the J call TRBJ2-3, with D perhaps matching TRBD2 (5 bases). Germline CDR1 DFQATT, CDR2 SNEGSKA (reference sequence). V shed 3 bases and J shed 4 bases, with 17 bases lying between them. CDR3 size: 15 residues. CDR3 residues: CSASPWLARPDTQYF. The CDR3 region has the DNA TGCAGTGCTAGTCCCTGGCTAGCCCGACCAGATACGCAGTATTTT.

About this clonotype itself: Just one base apart from a much larger clone, this may be a read error. The rearrangement uses TRBV30 and TRBJ2-2; 9 bases match TRBD2. J gave up 4 bases and V 5 bases, and 2 bases lay outside the gene matches. This CDR3 has 13 amino acids. The germline gives CDR1 GTSNPN, CDR2 SVGIG (reference sequence). The CDR3 sequence is CAWLREGTGELFF. DNA for the CDR3: TGTGCCTGGCTGCGGGAGGGCACCGGGGAGCTGTTTTTT.

This clonotype has a count of ten or more. The rearrangement links TRBV28 to TRBJ2-3; no firm D call. Germline assignment: CDR1 MDHEN and CDR2 SYDVKM. The V and J ends lost 1 base and 3 bases respectively, with 8 bases between them. The CDR3 has 14 residues. CDR3 sequence (DNA): TGTGCCAGCAGTTTATCAACAGCGACAGATACGCAGTATTTT. Amino acid sequence: CASSLSTATDTQYF.

There are a few counts of this clonotype. This may stem from a read error, because a much larger clone lies one nucleotide away. The V call is TRBV27, the J call TRBJ2-3; 7 bases line up with TRBD2. This CDR3 is 15 amino acids long. V was pared by 4 bases and J by 4 bases, with 8 bases of the junction left unmatched. From germline, CDR1 is MNHEY and CDR2 SMNVEV (reference sequence). The CDR3 coding sequence is TGTGCCAGCAGTTCTGAGACTACTAGCGCAGATACGCAGTATTTT. Protein: CASSSETTSADTQYF.

This clonotype was counted only a few times. V is TRBV28 and J is TRBJ1-5, with D possibly TRBD1 on 6 matching bases. The germline V gene encodes CDR1 MDHEN and CDR2 SYDVKM. The V gene lost 10 bases and the J gene lost 6 bases, with 19 bases spanning the gap. The CDR3 extends over 14 amino acids. CDR3 DNA sequence: TGTGCCACCACGACAGGAAGAGAGGGTCAGCCCCAGCATTTT. It is translated as CATTTGREGQPQHF.

This clonotype occurred many times. The rearrangement links TRBV29-1 to TRBJ1-2; 7 nucleotides match TRBD1. The CDR3 spans 15 residues. CDR1 and CDR2 (germline): SQVTM, ANQGSEA. J was trimmed by 5 bases and V by 0 bases; bases with no gene match: 9. In nucleotides, the CDR3 is TGCAGCGTTGAAGATCCGGGACAGATAATGTATGGCTACACCTTC. Residues: CSVEDPGQIMYGYTF.

This clonotype was seen repeatedly, ten times or more. The rearrangement joins TRBV4-1 to TRBJ2-5; 7 bases align to TRBD2. Germline CDR1 is MGHRA and CDR2 is YSYEKL. Germline trimming cut 1 base from V and 10 bases from J; bases unmatched to any gene: 9. The CDR3 has 14 amino acids. In nucleotides, the CDR3 is TGCGCCAGCAGCCAAGGGGCGGCGGGAGCGGACCAGTACTTC. Protein sequence: CASSQGAAGADQYF.

This clonotype was counted between two and nine times. The J gene is TRBJ2-1, the V gene TRBV7-9; TRBD2 aligns across 14 bases. CDR3 length: 17 residues. Germline CDR1 and CDR2: SEHNR and FQNEAQ (reference sequence). With V trimmed by 5 bases and J by 1 base, 4 bases remained unmatched. The chain's CDR3 is CASSPTSGRGSYNEQFF. For the CDR3, the DNA is TGTGCCAGCAGCCCGACTAGCGGGAGGGGATCCTACAATGAGCAGTTCTTC.

This clonotype was counted many times. This sequence joins TRBV11-3 and TRBJ2-7; D call uncertain. The V end lost 4 bases, the J end lost 6 bases, and 13 bases lay between the germline ends. Germline V gene data show CDR1 as SGHNT and CDR2 as YENEEA. The CDR3 is 13 residues long. This CDR3 is CASSSKILGEQYF. CDR3 DNA: TGTGCCAGCAGCTCGAAAATACTGGGCGAGCAGTACTTC.

This clonotype came up a few times. This may be a read error: a much more frequent sequence differs by one nucleotide. The rearrangement links TRBV13 to TRBJ1-1; TRBD1 agrees at 10 bases. The CDR3 runs to 14 residues. V lost 6 bases and J lost 6; bases outside the gene matches: 7. The germline V gene has CDR1 PRHDT and CDR2 FYEKMQ (reference sequence). The CDR3 DNA reads as TGTGCCAGCAGTTCCGGACAGGGGGGCGCTGAAGCTTTCTTT. Translated: CASSSGQGGAEAFF. Filled out from reference TRBV13 and TRBJ1-1, the complete variable domain reads AAGVIQSPRHLIKEKRETATLKCYPIPRHDTVYWYQQGPGQDPQFLISFYEKMQSDKGSIPDRFSAQQFSDYHSELNMSSLELGDSALYFCASSSGQGGAEAFFGQGTRLTVV.

In its sample, this clonotype was seen many times. The chain couples TRBV12-3 or TRBV12-4 to TRBJ1-5; 7 bases are a match to TRBD1. The CDR3 spans 15 residues. The V and J ends lost 6 bases and 2 bases, in that order; junction bases with no gene match: 7. The CDR3 loop reads CASSTRQGGNQPQHF. The CDR3 DNA reads TGTGCCAGCAGCACGAGACAGGGTGGCAATCAGCCCCAGCATTTT.

This clonotype came up many times. The J gene is TRBJ2-7, the V gene TRBV7-8; 13 nucleotides agree with TRBD2. This CDR3 has 16 residues. V was clipped by 1 base and J by 4 bases; unmatched bases: 4. Germline values: CDR1 SGHVS, CDR2 FQNEAQ. CDR3 in DNA: TGTGCCAGCAGCTTAGGGACTAGCGGGAGTGGGTACGAGCAGTACTTC. Its translation: CASSLGTSGSGYEQYF.

The V gene is TRBV12-5, the J gene TRBJ1-5; D unclear. Germline assignment: CDR1 LGHNT and CDR2 FRNRAP. This CDR3 comprises 11 residues. With 6 bases removed from V and 1 base from J, the gap between germline ends came to 1 base. CDR3 in amino acids: CASGSNQPQHF. The CDR3 bases are TGTGCTAGTGGGAGCAATCAGCCCCAGCATTTT. Looking up the rest from reference TRBV12-5 and TRBJ1-5 gives the full variable domain: DARVTQTPRHKVTEMGQEVTMRCQPILGHNTVFWYRQTMMQGLELLAYFRNRAPLDDSGMPKDRFSAEMPDATLATLKIQPSEPRDSAVYFCASGSNQPQHFGDGTRLSIL.

This clonotype was seen repeatedly, ten times or more. The V call is TRBV2, the J call TRBJ2-1; tentatively, D is TRBD2 (5 bases). The V and J ends lost 6 bases and 8 bases respectively, with 14 bases between them. The germline CDR1 and CDR2 sequences are SNHLY and FYNNEI. This CDR3 is 13 amino acids long. The CDR3 DNA is TGTGCCAGCAGCCCGGCGGGTGACGATGAGCAGTTCTTC. This encodes CASSPAGDDEQFF.

Regarding this clonotype: Given a much more abundant clone one base away, this may be a read error. The V call is TRBV28, the J call TRBJ2-7; D possibly matches TRBD1 or TRBD2 (5 bases each). Germline CDR1 and CDR2: MDHEN and SYDVKM. CDR3 length: 15 amino acids. V was clipped by 6 bases and J by 2 bases, with 17 bases between them. The CDR3 DNA reads TGTGCCAGCAGGTCACAAGGGACCGACCCCTACGAGCAGTACTTC. Its protein product is CASRSQGTDPYEQYF.